The rows below give T cell receptor beta chains drawn from one sample of a study of control samples from healthy donors and cancer patients. The repertoire was sequenced with immunoSEQ multiplex PCR; TCRdb's copy has only in-frame clones and lacks some. The sample contains roughly 130,000 clones, approximately 90% of which appear only once. Input material: blood. These receptors came from a man younger than 35 in good health. CDR3s include the opening cysteine and the closing phenylalanine or tryptophan. A D gene is named only where the DNA matches it firmly. The size of a clone is reported for some rows only, either as once, few or many, or as a class for expanded clones.

v_call: TRBV15
j_call: TRBJ2-7
d_call: TRBD1
clone_size: -
cdr3_nt: TGTGCCACCAGCAGGGGAATGAGACAGGGCCCGTCCGACGAGCAGTACTTC
cdr3_aa: CATSRGMRQGPSDEQYF

v_call: TRBV5-1
j_call: TRBJ2-1
d_call: TRBD2
clone_size: -
cdr3_nt: TGCGCCAGCAGCCGGCCCGGGCGGGGGAGCTCCTACAATGAGCAGTTCTTC
cdr3_aa: CASSRPGRGSSYNEQFF

v_call: TRBV10-3
j_call: TRBJ2-5
d_call: -
clone_size: -
cdr3_nt: TGTGCCATCAGTGAGTCGGACCCGAGAGAGACCCAGTACTTC
cdr3_aa: CAISESDPRETQYF

v_call: TRBV5-1
j_call: TRBJ2-5
d_call: -
clone_size: -
cdr3_nt: TGCGCCAGCAGCCTAACGTCCGGGCAGATGGGGACCCAGTACTTC
cdr3_aa: CASSLTSGQMGTQYF

v_call: TRBV29-1
j_call: TRBJ2-1
d_call: -
clone_size: -
cdr3_nt: TGCAGCGCCACCCCAGCGAATGAGCAGTTCTTC
cdr3_aa: CSATPANEQFF

v_call: TRBV9
j_call: TRBJ2-3
d_call: TRBD1
clone_size: -
cdr3_nt: TGTGCCAGCAGCCCCAGCAGGGGGTTGAGCACAGATACGCAGTATTTT
cdr3_aa: CASSPSRGLSTDTQYF

v_call: TRBV6-1
j_call: TRBJ1-1
d_call: -
clone_size: -
cdr3_nt: TGTGCCAGCAGTGAATGGACTTTCAGGAGTGACACTGAAGCTTTCTTT
cdr3_aa: CASSEWTFRSDTEAFF

v_call: TRBV14
j_call: TRBJ1-1
d_call: TRBD1
clone_size: -
cdr3_nt: TGTGCCAGCAGCCGCCGGGACAGCCCACCTTCCACTGAAGCTTTCTTT
cdr3_aa: CASSRRDSPPSTEAFF

v_call: TRBV3-1/TRBV3-2
j_call: TRBJ1-6
d_call: TRBD1
clone_size: -
cdr3_nt: TGTGCCAGCAGCCAAACAGGGGCGATGGGTTCACCCCTCCACTTT
cdr3_aa: CASSQTGAMGSPLHF

v_call: TRBV5-1
j_call: TRBJ1-2
d_call: -
clone_size: once
cdr3_nt: TGCGCCAGCAGCCGGACAGTACCCCGCTATGGCTACACCTTC
cdr3_aa: CASSRTVPRYGYTF

v_call: TRBV5-8
j_call: TRBJ2-3
d_call: TRBD1
clone_size: few
cdr3_nt: TGTGCCAGCAGCTTGACCCTCGGGACAGGGTTGGGAGATACGCAGTATTTT
cdr3_aa: CASSLTLGTGLGDTQYF

v_call: TRBV27
j_call: TRBJ2-3
d_call: -
clone_size: -
cdr3_nt: TGTGCCAGCAGTCTCATTACAAGCACAGATACGCAGTATTTT
cdr3_aa: CASSLITSTDTQYF

v_call: TRBV5-1
j_call: TRBJ1-1
d_call: -
clone_size: -
cdr3_nt: TGCGCCAGCAGCTTGGCGGGGGATACGAACACTGAAGCTTTCTTT
cdr3_aa: CASSLAGDTNTEAFF

v_call: TRBV7-2
j_call: TRBJ1-5
d_call: -
clone_size: -
cdr3_nt: TGTGCCAGCAGCTTAGATAGGATTGGGCCTCAGCATTTT
cdr3_aa: CASSLDRIGPQHF

v_call: TRBV2
j_call: TRBJ1-2
d_call: -
clone_size: -
cdr3_nt: TGTGCCAGCAGTGTATCGAGTAACTATGGCTACACCTTC
cdr3_aa: CASSVSSNYGYTF

v_call: TRBV7-3
j_call: TRBJ2-2
d_call: -
clone_size: -
cdr3_nt: TGTGCCAGCAGCTTTACGGGTACCGGGGAGCTGTTTTTT
cdr3_aa: CASSFTGTGELFF

v_call: TRBV14
j_call: TRBJ1-6
d_call: -
clone_size: -
cdr3_nt: TGTGCCAGCAGCCAACGGCGGGGTAATTCACCCCTCCACTTT
cdr3_aa: CASSQRRGNSPLHF

v_call: TRBV6-6
j_call: TRBJ1-6
d_call: -
clone_size: once
cdr3_nt: TGTGCCAGCACTGGGAGCTCCTATAATTCACCCCTCCACTTT
cdr3_aa: CASTGSSYNSPLHF

v_call: TRBV7-9
j_call: TRBJ2-7
d_call: TRBD1
clone_size: few
cdr3_nt: TGTGCCAGCAGCTTAACAGGGGTCATCTACGAGCAGTACTTC
cdr3_aa: CASSLTGVIYEQYF

v_call: TRBV5-4
j_call: TRBJ1-1
d_call: -
clone_size: -
cdr3_nt: TGTGCCAGCAGCCTGATGGCGGACAGCGAAGCTTTCTTT
cdr3_aa: CASSLMADSEAFF

v_call: TRBV11-3
j_call: TRBJ2-1
d_call: TRBD2
clone_size: -
cdr3_nt: TGTGCCAGCAGCTCCGGACTAGCGGGGGGCTACAATGAGCAGTTCTTC
cdr3_aa: CASSSGLAGGYNEQFF

v_call: TRBV19
j_call: TRBJ1-1
d_call: -
clone_size: -
cdr3_nt: TGTGCCAGTAGGCGGGGGGGGCTGAACACTGAAGCTTTCTTT
cdr3_aa: CASRRGGLNTEAFF

v_call: TRBV4-1
j_call: TRBJ2-2
d_call: TRBD1
clone_size: once
cdr3_nt: TGCGCCAGCAGCCACAGAGGACAGGGGACCCTCCTGAACACCGGGGAGCTGTTTTTT
cdr3_aa: CASSHRGQGTLLNTGELFF

v_call: TRBV6-1
j_call: TRBJ2-7
d_call: -
clone_size: many
cdr3_nt: TGTGCCAGCAGTGAAGCGTCAGGGACGGTCTCCGAGCAGTACTTC
cdr3_aa: CASSEASGTVSEQYF

v_call: TRBV5-8
j_call: TRBJ2-7
d_call: TRBD1
clone_size: -
cdr3_nt: TGTGCCAGCAGCTTGGCCGGGACAGGGTCGTCCTACGAGCAGTACTTC
cdr3_aa: CASSLAGTGSSYEQYF

v_call: TRBV11-2
j_call: TRBJ2-5
d_call: TRBD1
clone_size: -
cdr3_nt: TGTGCCAGCAGCTCACACCGGGACAGACAAGAGACCCAGTACTTC
cdr3_aa: CASSSHRDRQETQYF

v_call: TRBV6-1
j_call: TRBJ1-4
d_call: -
clone_size: -
cdr3_nt: TGTGCCAGCAGTGAAATCGGGGGCAGCGATGAAAAACTGTTTTTT
cdr3_aa: CASSEIGGSDEKLFF

v_call: TRBV6-5
j_call: TRBJ2-6
d_call: -
clone_size: -
cdr3_nt: TGTGCCAGCAGTAGGAAACCCTCTGGGGCCAACGTCCTGACTTTC
cdr3_aa: CASSRKPSGANVLTF

v_call: TRBV6-5
j_call: TRBJ2-7
d_call: TRBD2
clone_size: -
cdr3_nt: TGTGCCAGCAGCCGGGGGGAATCCTACGAGCAGTACTTC
cdr3_aa: CASSRGESYEQYF

v_call: TRBV11-2
j_call: TRBJ2-1
d_call: -
clone_size: -
cdr3_nt: TGTGCCAGCAGCGGAAGGCAGGTTCAATACAATGAGCAGTTCTTC
cdr3_aa: CASSGRQVQYNEQFF

v_call: TRBV7-9
j_call: TRBJ1-6
d_call: -
clone_size: -
cdr3_nt: TGTGCCAGCAGCGGGGGGGAGGCAGGTTATTCACCCCTCCACTTT
cdr3_aa: CASSGGEAGYSPLHF

v_call: TRBV9
j_call: TRBJ1-1
d_call: -
clone_size: -
cdr3_nt: TGTGCCAGCAGCGTAGCACAGGGGAACACTGAAGCTTTCTTT
cdr3_aa: CASSVAQGNTEAFF